The clone carrying this T cell receptor (beta chain) has just a few counts. This specimen comes from a study of cytotoxic CD8 clonotypes in ibrutinib-treated CLL. The V end lost 2 bases, the J end lost 4 bases, and 9 bases lay between the germline ends. This CDR3 contains 14 residues. Per the germline V gene, CDR1 is KGHSH and CDR2 is LQKENI. The intended depth for sequencing was 1 in 200,000 to 1 in 1 million T cells. Clones were sequenced by immunoSEQ multiplex PCR, and TCRdb holds only the in-frame ones, with some missing. The top ten clones hold 37% of a sample with 110,000 or so clones, 55% to 75% of them seen once.

The chain links TRBV18 to TRBJ1-5; the D is unclear. The source material was PBMCs, sampled after 24 months of ibrutinib treatment. The sequence came from a human donor with chronic lymphocytic leukemia. CDR3 protein: CASSPGRPNQPQHF. CDR3 coding DNA: TGTGCCAGCTCACCAGGGCGACCGAATCAGCCCCAGCATTTT.